The present T cell receptor (beta chain) was sequenced within a study of blood T cell repertoires in COVID-19. Study-wide background: Sources were T cells, B-cell-depleted T cells, or PBMCs; the material itself was cDNA or gDNA.

Per the study methods: Estimation of nucleated cell counts was performed using reference gene primer amplification. Method: immunoSEQ multiplex PCR; TCRdb's copy keeps in-frame clones and lacks some. V, J and clone size derive from that table, while D and trimming were established from the DNA sequence. The sample contains about 58,000 clones, 75% to 90% of which appear only once. V lost 6 bases, J lost 5 bases, and 4 bases stayed unmatched. CDR1 MDHEN and CDR2 SYDVKM come from the germline V gene. This CDR3 has 14 amino acids. The clonotype was recovered from a human donor in a cohort sampled during active COVID-19. The V call is TRBV28, the J call TRBJ1-5, with 10 nucleotides matching TRBD1. The specimen was peripheral blood. DNA of the CDR3: TGTGCCAGCAGCCCGGGACAGGGGTATCAGCCCCAGCATTTT. Translated, it gives CASSPGQGYQPQHF.